This T cell receptor beta chain was sequenced during a study of blood T cell repertoires in COVID-19. Overall study: The analysed material was cDNA or gDNA that came from T cells, B-cell-depleted T cells, or PBMCs.

Data came from immunoSEQ multiplex PCR; TCRdb stores just in-frame clones and leaves some out. The sample lists some 260,000 clones; 88% were seen once. The CDR3 contains 16 residues. Germline CDR1 and CDR2: LGHNA and YNFKEQ. V was trimmed by 0 bases and J by 8 bases, leaving 19 bases between them. The J gene is TRBJ1-2, the V gene TRBV4-2, with a weak D call TRBD1 (5 bases). The sequenced sample was peripheral blood. The TCR sequence derives from a woman younger than 45 with COVID-19, enrolled during active disease. Here the CDR3 reads CASSQDLGVLNRGYTF. The CDR3, as DNA: TGTGCCAGCAGCCAAGATTTAGGGGTTCTAAATCGGGGCTACACCTTC.